This note documents a single T cell receptor beta chain sequence. Its antigen remains unknown. A read error may account for a junction end that differs from germline. The data were obtained in a study of blood T cells in healthy people across ages. The CDR3 is made up of 15 amino acids. CDR1 MNHEY and CDR2 SVGAGI come from the germline V gene. PBMCs, at least 6.5 million per sample, were isolated. Per sample, no less than 5 micrograms of total RNA were extracted. Together with a sample-barcoded 5' primer, a J-beta primer mix was included in a second PCR lasting about 7 to 11 cycles. TCRdb itself ran the 5' RACE reads through MiXCR, one entry per CDR3 protein. The profile shows 1.5 million to 2 million distinct CDR3 sequences, 28% of them singletons. Overall study results and limits: With age, beta diversity per million T cells declined roughly linearly, significantly by 40 to 50. Not knowing donor CMV status may have confounded expanded clonotype changes.

The TCR was taken from a woman in her 30s in good health. Specimen: blood. J is TRBJ2-4 and V is TRBV6-5, with D perhaps TRBD1 (5 bases). The J call may be in error: the DNA end matches TRBJ2-7 better. The CDR3: CAGSPPRQGVYEQYF. In nucleotides, the CDR3 is TGTGCCGGCAGCCCCCCGCGGCAGGGTGTCTACGAGCAGTACTTC.